This record covers a single T cell receptor (beta chain). Its specificity is unknown. Germline CDR1 and CDR2: SGHDT and YYEEEE. The CDR3 has 15 amino acids. V lost 8 bases to trimming and J lost 3 bases, with 21 bases between them. Combining iRepertoire HTBI primers with Arm-PCR of CDR3 regions, the authors built TCR beta libraries. TCRdb re-derived calls from the multiplex PCR reads in MiXCR, one entry per CDR3 protein. Among hundreds of thousands of distinct CDR3 sequences listed, about 15% were seen once. The time point denotes: newly diagnosed GD, antithyroid drugs for less than 3 months. PBMC RNA was the source of the TCR library. The data were obtained in a study of regulatory T cells in long-lasting Graves disease. Study findings and constraints: Comparison showed that persistent patients shared more public clonotypes (around 3,000) than new patients (about 880).

The same sample was also used in a study of T cells in Graves' hyperthyroidism and ophthalmopathy.

The TCR sequence derives from a woman in her thirties with Graves disease. The V gene is TRBV5-6, the J gene TRBJ2-7, with TRBD2 as a possible D gene (7 bases). The source material was peripheral blood mononuclear cells (PBMCs), sampled at new diagnosis, from a patient treated with antithyroid drugs. The CDR3 sequence is CASRVRGARNYEQYF. CDR3 nucleotides: TGTGCCAGTCGGGTTCGGGGGGCTCGGAACTACGAGCAGTACTTC.